The 21 T cell receptor beta chains presented below share a single source sample, sequenced in a study of CD8 T cells in Susac syndrome. It was with random hexamers that about 0.45 to 1 ug RNA was reverse transcribed. TCRdb re-called the immunoSEQ multiplex PCR reads with MiXCR, one entry per CDR3 protein. The sample yields tens of thousands of distinct CDR3 sequences, roughly 94% seen once. The sample consisted of CD8+ T cells from PBMCs. The origin of the receptors is a human donor with Susac syndrome.

This chain joins TRBV7-2 and TRBJ2-7, with D tentatively TRBD2 (5 bases). CDR3 length: 14 amino acids. Germline values: CDR1 SGHTA, CDR2 FQGNSA. V was clipped by 5 bases and J by 2 bases, with 13 bases between them. CDR3 DNA sequence: TGTGCCAGCAGCCCTATGAGCGGCCCCTACGAGCAGTACTTC. Translating gives CASSPMSGPYEQYF.

This clonotype is a singleton in its sample. CDR3 amino acids: CSVRTLNEGPQHF. The CDR3 bases are TGCAGCGTTCGGACCCTAAATGAGGGGCCCCAGCATTTT. This chain connects TRBV29-1 to TRBJ1-5; D call uncertain. CDR3 size: 13 residues. Germline V gene sequence: CDR1 SQVTM, CDR2 ANQGSEA. Trimming took off 5 bases at V and 9 bases at J, with 17 bases between the two ends.

This clonotype was picked up one time. The V call is TRBV19, the J call TRBJ1-1; D possibly corresponds to TRBD1 (5 bases). The CDR3 consists of 12 residues. V was shortened by 10 bases and J by 1 base, with 10 bases between the two germline ends. Germline-derived CDR1 and CDR2 are LNHDA and SQIVND (reference sequence). The CDR3 region is CATRVGNTEAFF. CDR3 DNA sequence: TGTGCCACCAGGGTGGGGAACACTGAAGCTTTCTTT. The complete variable domain, with remaining parts taken from reference TRBV19 and TRBJ1-1, reads DGGITQSPKYLFRKEGQNVTLSCEQNLNHDAMYWYRQDPGQGLRLIYYSQIVNDFQKGDIAEGYSVSREKKESFPLTVTSAQKNPTAFYLCATRVGNTEAFFGQGTRLTVV.

The V and J genes are TRBV20-1 and TRBJ2-1; D call uncertain. Germline V CDR1 and CDR2: DFQATT, SNEGSKA (reference sequence). Trimming took off 5 bases at V and 8 bases at J, with 16 bases between the two ends. CDR3 size: 13 residues. For the CDR3, the DNA is TGCAGTGCTCCTCTGGACCCGACGGATGAGCAGTTCTTC. Translating it yields CSAPLDPTDEQFF.

The chain uses TRBV27 and TRBJ2-4; no reliable D call. This CDR3 is 14 amino acids long. V gave up 8 bases and J gave up 5 bases, with 16 bases separating them. Germline-derived CDR1 and CDR2 are MNHEY and SMNVEV (reference sequence). The CDR3 DNA reads TGTGCCAGCCGAAATGTGGGGTACGAAAACATTCAGTACTTC. It is translated as CASRNVGYENIQYF.

As DNA, the CDR3 is TGTGCCAGTAGTATTACCCGTAACAATGAGCAGTTCTTC. This gives the protein CASSITRNNEQFF. The rearrangement uses TRBV19 and TRBJ2-1; D gene unclear. V dropped 3 bases and J dropped 5 bases, with 8 bases sitting between them. This CDR3 spans 13 amino acids. Germline V CDR1 and CDR2: LNHDA, SQIVND (reference sequence).

The CDR3: CASSYGGAYEQYF. CDR3 bases: TGTGCCAGCAGTTACGGGGGAGCCTACGAGCAGTACTTC. The rearrangement links TRBV12-3 or TRBV12-4 to TRBJ2-7; D possibly corresponds to TRBD2 (6 bases). V was shortened by 4 bases and J by 2 bases, with 9 bases between the two germline ends. The CDR3 loop spans 13 amino acids.

This clonotype was detected only a few times. The V and J genes are TRBV5-6 and TRBJ2-3, with D possibly matching TRBD1 (5 bases). The germline V and J ends were trimmed by 2 bases and 2 bases, with 9 bases remaining between them. Germline V gene sequence: CDR1 SGHDT, CDR2 YYEEEE. The CDR3 runs 14 residues. The CDR3 loop is CASSLGGATDTQYF. CDR3 coding DNA: TGTGCCAGCAGCTTAGGTGGGGCCACAGATACGCAGTATTTT.

V and J are TRBV30 and TRBJ2-2; tentatively, D is TRBD2 (6 bases). The V gene lost 4 bases and the J gene lost 0 bases, with 15 bases spanning the gap. The CDR3 has 16 amino acids. The germline V gene has CDR1 GTSNPN and CDR2 SVGIG (reference sequence). DNA for the CDR3: TGTGCCTGGAATGGACTAATAACCGCGAACACCGGGGAGCTGTTTTTT. This sequence encodes CAWNGLITANTGELFF.

The chain is built from TRBV6-5 and TRBJ2-2; no definite D call. CDR3 size: 13 residues. Trimming removed 0 bases from V and 6 bases from J, with 5 bases in between. Germline values: CDR1 MNHEY, CDR2 SVGAGI. The CDR3 nucleotides read TGTGCCAGCAGTTACTCGAGCCCCGGGGAGCTGTTTTTT. This codes for CASSYSSPGELFF.

The rearrangement joins TRBV5-1 to TRBJ2-1; D perhaps matches TRBD1 (6 bases). From germline, CDR1 is SGHRS and CDR2 YFSETQ. Trimming left V 4 bases short and J 8 bases short, with 7 bases between. This CDR3 has 11 residues. In DNA form, the CDR3 reads TGCGCCAGCAGCCACAGGGATGAGCAGTTCTTC. Translation: CASSHRDEQFF.

The chain is built from TRBV14 and TRBJ2-7; 7 nucleotides align to TRBD2. The CDR3 is 14 amino acids. Trimming removed 3 bases from V and 1 base from J; junction bases left unmatched: 3. Germline CDR1 and CDR2: SGHDN and FVKESK. The CDR3 nucleotides read TGTGCCAGCAGCCAGGGGGGGACGTCCTACGAGCAGTACTTC. Protein sequence: CASSQGGTSYEQYF. The full variable domain, completed using reference TRBV14 and TRBJ2-7, is EAGVTQFPSHSVIEKGQTVTLRCDPISGHDNLYWYRRVMGKEIKFLLHFVKESKQDESGMPNNRFLAERTGGTYSTLKVQPAELEDSGVYFCASSQGGTSYEQYFGPGTRLTVT.

This clonotype was counted a few times. For the CDR3, the DNA is TGTGCCAGCAGTTTGGGACAGTACAATGAGCAGTTCTTC. Protein sequence: CASSLGQYNEQFF. V usage is TRBV27 and J usage is TRBJ2-1; 7 nucleotides agree with TRBD1. The germline V gene encodes CDR1 MNHEY and CDR2 SMNVEV (reference sequence). This CDR3 spans 13 amino acids. Trimming cost V 3 bases and J 4 bases; bases outside gene matches: 0.

The chain couples TRBV30 to TRBJ2-7; the match to TRBD1 covers 8 bases. The ends lost 0 bases at V and 4 bases at J; junction bases unmatched: 2. Germline V gives CDR1 GTSNPN, CDR2 SVGIG (reference sequence). This CDR3 has 13 amino acids. CDR3 residues: CAWSVGQGYEQYF. CDR3 in DNA: TGTGCCTGGAGTGTAGGACAGGGATACGAGCAGTACTTC.

The chain carries TRBV13 and TRBJ2-7; D gene uncertain. Germline V gives CDR1 PRHDT, CDR2 FYEKMQ (reference sequence). V was pared by 3 bases and J by 1 base, with 13 bases between. CDR3 size: 15 residues. CDR3: CASSFFGDPSYEQYF. CDR3 nucleotides: TGTGCCAGCAGCTTCTTTGGAGACCCATCCTACGAGCAGTACTTC.

The chain uses TRBV3-1 and TRBJ1-2, with 10 nucleotides matching TRBD1. Germline V lookup: CDR1 LGHDT, CDR2 YNNKEL (reference sequence). Trimming at V came to 3 bases and at J to 4 bases, leaving 2 bases not matched to a gene. CDR3 length: 14 residues. As DNA, the CDR3 is TGTGCCAGCAGCCAGACAGGGGGCGCCTATGGCTACACCTTC. Residues: CASSQTGGAYGYTF.

The chain couples TRBV19 to TRBJ1-1, with D possibly TRBD1 on 5 matching bases. V was cut by 4 bases and J by 0 bases, with 6 bases left in between. This CDR3 spans 13 amino acids. The germline V gene has CDR1 LNHDA and CDR2 SQIVND (reference sequence). CDR3: CASSTGLNTEAFF. CDR3 bases: TGTGCCAGTAGTACGGGGCTGAACACTGAAGCTTTCTTT.

The genes are TRBV19 and TRBJ1-1, with D uncertain. V was shortened by 6 bases and J by 12 bases, with 17 bases between the two germline ends. Germline CDR1 and CDR2: LNHDA and SQIVND (reference sequence). The length of the CDR3 is 12 residues. The CDR3, as DNA: TGTGCCAGTAGCGCGGCGGGGTTTGAGACTTTCTTT. It yields the protein CASSAAGFETFF. Full variable domain (outside the CDR3, taken from reference TRBV19 and TRBJ1-1): DGGITQSPKYLFRKEGQNVTLSCEQNLNHDAMYWYRQDPGQGLRLIYYSQIVNDFQKGDIAEGYSVSREKKESFPLTVTSAQKNPTAFYLCASSAAGFETFFGQGTRLTVV.

The CDR3 protein is CSVENWSRQFF. In DNA, the CDR3 is TGCAGCGTTGAAAATTGGTCGCGGCAGTTCTTC. The gene calls are TRBV29-1 and TRBJ2-1; D ambiguous. The germline V gene has CDR1 SQVTM and CDR2 ANQGSEA. There are 11 residues in the CDR3. V was pared by 2 bases and J by 12 bases, with 11 bases between.

This sequence joins TRBV14 and TRBJ2-7; 8 nucleotides agree with TRBD2. The junction had 6 bases not matched to a gene; V was cut back by 8 bases and J by 3 bases. Germline CDR1 is SGHDN and CDR2 is FVKESK. The CDR3 covers 13 residues. The CDR3 sequence: CASGLASGYEQYF. The CDR3 region has the DNA TGTGCCAGCGGACTAGCCAGCGGCTACGAGCAGTACTTC.

J is TRBJ2-3 and V is TRBV29-1; D not resolved. The V end was cut by 2 bases, the J end by 1 base, with 10 bases between. The germline V gene has CDR1 SQVTM and CDR2 ANQGSEA. CDR3 size: 14 residues. Here the CDR3 reads CSVELQDRTDTQYF. The DNA for the CDR3 is TGCAGCGTTGAACTCCAGGACCGCACAGATACGCAGTATTTT.